The 8 T cell receptor beta chains in this list originate from one sample, sequenced in a study of shared clonotypes between healthy human individuals. Terminally differentiated effector memory CD45RA+ cells were excluded by CCR7 positive selection of CD45RO-negative cells. Sequencing was performed with immunoSEQ multiplex PCR; in TCRdb, only in-frame clones are kept and a portion is missing. Here the sample spans around 1.9 million clones, approximately 94% being singletons. Sequences were obtained from naive CD8+ T cells from PBMCs. These receptors were taken from a man aged 18 to 29 in good health. Some clones in this sample may be carry-over from other donors' samples.

For the CDR3, the DNA is TGTGCCAGCAGTCCCGATCGGACTAGCGGGAAACACTACGAGCAGTACTTC. Residues: CASSPDRTSGKHYEQYF. The genes are TRBV27 and TRBJ2-7; TRBD2 agrees at 12 bases. With 5 bases clipped from V and 3 bases from J, the junction kept 11 bases outside the gene matches. Germline loops: CDR1 MNHEY, CDR2 SMNVEV (reference sequence). This CDR3 spans 17 amino acids.

This chain links TRBV10-3 with TRBJ2-1, with 8 bases aligning to TRBD2. J lost 7 bases, V lost 6 bases, and 8 bases had no gene match. Germline V CDR1 and CDR2: ENHRY, SYGVKD. The CDR3 is 14 amino acids. The chain's CDR3 is CAIRSAGLENEQFF. The CDR3 nucleotides read TGTGCCATCAGAAGCGCGGGACTAGAGAATGAGCAGTTCTTC.

The chain is built from TRBV5-6 and TRBJ1-1; no reliable D call. CDR1 and CDR2 (germline): SGHDT, YYEEEE. The CDR3 sequence is 13 residues long. V lost 4 bases and J lost 0, with 7 bases in between. This chain's CDR3 is CASSPGMNTEAFF. CDR3 sequence (DNA): TGTGCCAGCAGCCCAGGTATGAACACTGAAGCTTTCTTT.

The J gene is TRBJ2-3, the V gene TRBV27; TRBD2 aligns across 9 bases. V was pared by 7 bases and J by 4 bases, with 12 bases of the junction left unmatched. The CDR3 sequence is 16 residues long. Germline loops: CDR1 MNHEY, CDR2 SMNVEV (reference sequence). DNA of the CDR3: TGTGCCAGCACCCCCCAGGCGGGAGGGTTCGCAGATACGCAGTATTTT. Amino acid sequence: CASTPQAGGFADTQYF.

As to this clone: The same CDR3 is also encoded by other DNA sequences in this sample. Here the CDR3 reads CASSGLSYEQYF. CDR3 nucleotide sequence: TGTGCCAGCAGTGGACTCTCCTACGAGCAGTACTTC. The chain has TRBV27 and TRBJ2-7; possibly TRBD2 for D (5 bases). V was trimmed by 5 bases and J by 0 bases, leaving 5 bases between them. CDR3 length equals 12 residues. Germline V lookup: CDR1 MNHEY, CDR2 SMNVEV (reference sequence).

The rearrangement links TRBV6-5 to TRBJ2-2; TRBD1 agrees at 7 bases. The CDR3 extends over 16 amino acids. Trimming cost V 4 bases and J 2 bases; bases outside gene matches: 7. Germline V gene sequence: CDR1 MNHEY, CDR2 SVGAGI. The CDR3 spells CASSSVDRINTGELFF. The CDR3 DNA follows: TGTGCCAGCAGTTCCGTGGACAGGATAAACACCGGGGAGCTGTTTTTT.

Note on this clone: This sample includes further DNA sequences coding for the same CDR3. The chain links TRBV11-3 to TRBJ2-7, with D tentatively TRBD2 (6 bases). The CDR3 runs to 13 residues. The germline V gene encodes CDR1 SGHNT and CDR2 YENEEA. Trimming removed 5 bases at V and 1 base at J, with 9 bases between. CDR3 residues: CASSPRGSYEQYF. In DNA form, the CDR3 reads TGTGCCAGCAGCCCGCGGGGTTCCTACGAGCAGTACTTC.

The chain couples TRBV29-1 to TRBJ2-5; the match to TRBD2 covers 12 bases. TRBJ2-7 explains the end of the DNA better; the J call may be wrong. In germline, CDR1 is SQVTM, CDR2 ANQGSEA. The CDR3 has 16 amino acids. CDR3 loop: CSVLFETSGSLNEQYF. The CDR3 coding sequence is TGCAGCGTTTTGTTCGAGACTAGCGGGAGTCTCAACGAGCAGTACTTC.